The 26 T cell receptor beta chains below come from one sample, sequenced in a study of neurological immune-mediated disorders. Each CDR3 protein is one row after TCRdb ran MiXCR on the 5' RACE reads. The table has 50,000 or so distinct CDR3 sequences, about 9.3% seen once. The sequencing sample was made of PBMCs. These receptors were obtained from a woman aged 40 to 50 with HTLV-1-associated myelopathy (HAM/TSP).

This clonotype came up a few times. J is TRBJ2-3 and V is TRBV18; D gene uncertain. The CDR3 loop spans 14 amino acids. V was clipped by 2 bases and J by 2 bases, with 8 bases between them. Germline loops: CDR1 KGHSH, CDR2 LQKENI. CDR3 region: CASSPDTLTDTQYF. CDR3 nucleotide sequence: TGTGCCAGCTCACCAGACACCCTCACAGATACGCAGTATTTT.

At least ten counts were recorded for this clonotype. The chain uses TRBV12-3 or TRBV12-4 and TRBJ1-5, with 7 bases matching TRBD1. V dropped 6 bases and J dropped 2; count of bases not matched to a gene: 7. CDR3 length equals 15 residues. The CDR3 region is CASSPHQGGNQPQHF. DNA for the CDR3: TGTGCCAGCAGCCCACACCAGGGGGGCAATCAGCCCCAGCATTTT.

This clonotype was seen many times. The chain has TRBV2 and TRBJ1-2, with D maybe TRBD1 (5 bases). Deletions cut 6 bases from V and 7 bases from J, with 12 bases between. The CDR3 is 12 residues long. The germline CDR1 and CDR2 sequences are SNHLY and FYNNEI. The CDR3, as DNA: TGTGCCAGCAGCGGGGCCAGGTTTGGCTACACCTTC. This encodes CASSGARFGYTF.

This clonotype was found a few times. This CDR3 reads CASSLIGGGEQYF. The CDR3 DNA reads as TGTGCCAGCAGCTTAATCGGGGGAGGCGAGCAGTACTTC. The rearrangement links TRBV7-3 to TRBJ2-7, with D tentatively TRBD2 (6 bases). Germline-derived CDR1 and CDR2 are SGHTA and FQGTGA. CDR3 length equals 13 residues. V was trimmed by 1 base and J by 6 bases, leaving 10 bases between them.

This rearrangement joins TRBV7-9 to TRBJ1-6; D gene unclear. The V gene lost 7 bases and the J gene lost 10 bases, with 17 bases spanning the gap. Germline V gives CDR1 SEHNR, CDR2 FQNEAQ (reference sequence). The CDR3 runs 14 residues. As DNA, the CDR3 is TGTGCCAGCAACCTGGGGAGGGCAGGCTCACCCCTCCACTTT. Encoded protein: CASNLGRAGSPLHF.

There are many counts of this clonotype. The chain combines TRBV20-1 with TRBJ2-3; 7 nucleotides line up with TRBD2. V dropped 4 bases and J dropped 0; count of bases not matched to a gene: 4. Germline assignment: CDR1 DFQATT and CDR2 SNEGSKA (reference sequence). This CDR3 has 14 residues. The DNA for the CDR3 is TGCAGTGCTAACAGCGGGGCTAGCACAGATACGCAGTATTTT. Its protein product is CSANSGASTDTQYF.

This clonotype came up many times. This sequence joins TRBV6-5 and TRBJ1-5; tentatively, D is TRBD1 (5 bases). V lost 6 bases and J 0 bases, leaving 12 bases between the germline ends. CDR1 and CDR2 (germline): MNHEY, SVGAGI. This CDR3 contains 15 residues. The CDR3 protein is CASSSGLHSNQPQHF. CDR3 sequence (DNA): TGTGCCAGCAGCTCGGGACTTCATAGCAATCAGCCCCAGCATTTT.

In its sample, this clonotype was seen many times. The chain has TRBV4-3 and TRBJ1-3; TRBD1 agrees at 8 bases. The germline gives CDR1 LGHNA, CDR2 YSLEER. The CDR3 extends over 16 amino acids. V trimming: 1 base; J trimming: 3 bases; junction bases outside the gene matches: 5. The CDR3 region is CASSQVQGAGGNTIYF. The CDR3 bases are TGCGCCAGCAGCCAAGTTCAGGGGGCAGGTGGAAACACCATATATTTT.

In its sample, this clonotype was seen many times. The rearrangement uses TRBV30 and TRBJ2-2; D is possibly TRBD1 (5 bases). V lost 3 bases and J lost 5, with 22 bases in between. This CDR3 is built from 17 residues. Germline lookup yields CDR1 GTSNPN and CDR2 SVGIG (reference sequence). The CDR3 spells CAWSALKPFRATGELFF. CDR3 coding DNA: TGTGCCTGGAGCGCGCTCAAACCTTTCAGGGCGACCGGGGAGCTGTTTTTT.

The table lists this clonotype with many counts. This rearrangement joins TRBV21-1 to TRBJ2-1; TRBD2, the table's D call, lacks a check against the DNA. TRBV21-1 has pseudogene status. The CDR3 is 14 amino acids. The CDR3 region is CASSKRDPYNEQFF. CDR3 DNA: TGTGCCAGCAGCAAGAGGGACCCCTACAATGAGCAGTTCTTC.

In this sample, this clonotype turned up many times. The chain employs TRBV6-2 or TRBV6-3 and TRBJ2-1; D unclear. V was pared by 9 bases and J by 9 bases, with 15 bases between. The CDR3 loop spans 12 amino acids. CDR1 MNHEY and CDR2 SVGEGT come from the germline V gene. In DNA, the CDR3 is TGTGCCAGTTCTCCGCCGGCTACTGAGCAGTTCTTC. Its translation is CASSPPATEQFF.

This clonotype has at least ten counts. The rearrangement uses TRBV6-4 and TRBJ1-1; the D gene is possibly TRBD1 (5 bases). The CDR3 extends over 13 amino acids. Germline loops: CDR1 MRHNA, CDR2 SNTAGT. Trimming left V 6 bases short and J 1 base short, with 9 bases between. The CDR3 DNA reads as TGTGCCAGCAGAAGACAGTCGAACACTGAAGCTTTCTTT. Amino acid sequence: CASRRQSNTEAFF.

This clonotype was detected many times. This rearrangement joins TRBV20-1 to TRBJ2-7; a weak D match, TRBD1 (6 bases). The CDR3 covers 12 residues. Germline CDR1 and CDR2: DFQATT and SNEGSKA (reference sequence). V dropped 6 bases and J dropped 4 bases, with 13 bases sitting between them. CDR3 loop: CSADSLGYEQYF. DNA for the CDR3: TGCAGTGCGGACAGCTTAGGTTACGAGCAGTACTTC.

This clonotype has ten or more counts. The rearrangement uses TRBV7-2 and TRBJ2-1; D may be TRBD1 (6 bases). The CDR3 spans 16 residues. V lost 0 bases, J lost 6 bases, and 15 bases lay in between. Germline assignment: CDR1 SGHTA and CDR2 FQGNSA. The CDR3: CASSLALLARGNEQFF. The DNA for the CDR3 is TGTGCCAGCAGCTTAGCGTTGCTAGCCAGGGGCAATGAGCAGTTCTTC.

This clonotype was found many times. V is TRBV11-2 and J is TRBJ2-7; D may be TRBD1 (5 bases). With 7 bases removed from V and 2 bases from J, the gap between germline ends came to 15 bases. The CDR3 sequence is 14 residues long. From germline, CDR1 is SGHAT and CDR2 FQNNGV. This CDR3 reads CASNRGRGTYEQYF. The CDR3 DNA reads as TGTGCCAGCAACCGAGGTAGGGGAACCTACGAGCAGTACTTC.

This clonotype was counted at least ten times. This rearrangement joins TRBV4-3 to TRBJ2-1; possibly TRBD1 for D (7 bases). This CDR3 is 16 amino acids long. Looked up from germline, CDR1 is LGHNA and CDR2 is YSLEER. Trimming cost V 0 bases and J 7 bases, with 16 bases left between them. DNA of the CDR3: TGCGCCAGCAGCCAAGATTATTCAGGGGGGAGAAATGAGCAGTTCTTC. Its protein product is CASSQDYSGGRNEQFF.

This clonotype was detected ten times or more. This sequence joins TRBV7-2 and TRBJ2-3; 7 nucleotides align to TRBD2. J lost 1 base, V lost 10 bases, and 11 bases had no gene match. The CDR3 consists of 15 residues. Germline V gene data show CDR1 as SGHTA and CDR2 as FQGNSA. This chain's CDR3 is CANDPSAGGTDTQYF. The CDR3 DNA follows: TGTGCCAATGACCCCTCCGCGGGGGGCACAGATACGCAGTATTTT. Full variable domain (outside the CDR3, taken from reference TRBV7-2 and TRBJ2-3): GAGVSQSPSNKVTEKGKDVELRCDPISGHTALYWYRQSLGQGLEFLIYFQGNSAPDKSGLPSDRFSAERTGGSVSTLTIQRTQQEDSAVYLCANDPSAGGTDTQYFGPGTRLTVL.

This clonotype was counted at least ten times. The DNA of the CDR3 is TGTGCCAGCAGCTTACGCGGGTTGAACACCGGGGAGCTGTTTTTT. This codes for CASSLRGLNTGELFF. The chain combines TRBV7-2 with TRBJ2-2; D is possibly TRBD2 (5 bases). The CDR3 runs 15 residues. Germline assignment: CDR1 SGHTA and CDR2 FQGNSA. The germline V and J ends were trimmed by 2 bases and 1 base, with 8 bases remaining between them.

This clonotype was counted many times. This sequence joins TRBV9 and TRBJ1-2; no firm D call. Germline V lookup: CDR1 SGDLS, CDR2 YYNGEE. V was clipped by 3 bases and J by 5 bases, with 17 bases between them. This CDR3 spans 15 amino acids. CDR3 DNA sequence: TGTGCCAGCAGCGCCGGACGTGCCTTGAATTATGGCTACACCTTC. Translated: CASSAGRALNYGYTF.

This clonotype has just one count. The V and J genes are TRBV5-1 and TRBJ2-3, with 11 bases identical to TRBD2. The germline V gene encodes CDR1 SGHRS and CDR2 YFSETQ. The CDR3 is made up of 20 amino acids. J lost 1 base, V lost 10 bases, and 23 bases had no gene match. The CDR3 is CAGNLAASGGSTSRTDTQYF. CDR3 nucleotides: TGCGCCGGCAACTTGGCGGCTAGCGGGGGGTCCACGTCCCGCACAGATACGCAGTATTTT. Full variable domain (rest looked up from reference TRBV5-1 and TRBJ2-3): KAGVTQTPRYLIKTRGQQVTLSCSPISGHRSVSWYQQTPGQGLQFLFEYFSETQRNKGNFPGRFSGRQFSNSRSEMNVSTLELGDSALYLCAGNLAASGGSTSRTDTQYFGPGTRLTVL.

This clonotype was seen a few times. The V gene is TRBV6-2 or TRBV6-3, the J gene TRBJ2-3; D not certain. This CDR3 spans 13 amino acids. V lost 2 bases and J lost 0, with 3 bases in between. Germline CDR1 is MNHEY and CDR2 is SVGEGT. The CDR3 DNA is TGTGCCAGCAGTTACCAGAGCACAGATACGCAGTATTTT. Protein: CASSYQSTDTQYF.

This clonotype occurred many times. This sequence joins TRBV5-1 and TRBJ2-2; 11 bases are a match to TRBD1. The V gene's germline CDR1 is SGHRS and CDR2 YFSETQ. The junction had 6 bases not matched to a gene; V was cut back by 4 bases and J by 7 bases. The length of the CDR3 is 15 residues. CDR3 sequence: CASSGRDRGFGELFF. Written as DNA, the CDR3 is TGCGCCAGCAGCGGAAGGGACAGGGGGTTCGGGGAGCTGTTTTTT.

This clonotype showed up many times. The chain has TRBV12-3 or TRBV12-4 and TRBJ2-7, with 9 positions matching TRBD2. The V and J ends lost 6 bases and 2 bases, in that order; junction bases with no gene match: 8. The CDR3 spans 15 residues. The DNA of the CDR3 is TGTGCCAGCAGCCCCCAGACTAGCGGAACCTACGAGCAGTACTTC. It encodes CASSPQTSGTYEQYF.

A remark on this clonotype: At one of its ends the junction is not consistent with the germline gene, which may arise from a read error. The chain has TRBV4-3 and TRBJ2-3, with D possibly TRBD1 on 5 matching bases. The CDR3 sequence is 17 residues long. CDR1 and CDR2 (germline): LGHNA, YSLEER. CDR3 bases: TGCGCCAGAAGCCAAGATTCGGGCGGTGGGGCCGTCGATACGCAGTATTTT. The encoded protein is CARSQDSGGGAVDTQYF.

In its sample, this clonotype was seen many times. The chain is built from TRBV15 and TRBJ1-2, with D unclear. The germline gives CDR1 LNHNV, CDR2 YYDKDF (reference sequence). V lost 1 base and J 4 bases, leaving 10 bases between the germline ends. The CDR3 loop spans 14 amino acids. CDR3 residues: CATSRAGTSYGYTF. CDR3 nucleotides: TGTGCCACCAGCAGAGCGGGTACCAGCTATGGCTACACCTTC.

This clonotype was counted at least ten times. This chain uses TRBV6-2 or TRBV6-3 with TRBJ2-1, with D possibly being TRBD2 (5 bases). The V gene lost 7 bases and the J gene lost 8 bases, with 15 bases spanning the gap. CDR3 size: 13 residues. Germline CDR1 and CDR2: MNHEY and SVGEGT. CDR3 DNA sequence: TGTGCCAGCACGGCTAGCCCCTGGGATGAGCAGTTCTTC. This encodes CASTASPWDEQFF.